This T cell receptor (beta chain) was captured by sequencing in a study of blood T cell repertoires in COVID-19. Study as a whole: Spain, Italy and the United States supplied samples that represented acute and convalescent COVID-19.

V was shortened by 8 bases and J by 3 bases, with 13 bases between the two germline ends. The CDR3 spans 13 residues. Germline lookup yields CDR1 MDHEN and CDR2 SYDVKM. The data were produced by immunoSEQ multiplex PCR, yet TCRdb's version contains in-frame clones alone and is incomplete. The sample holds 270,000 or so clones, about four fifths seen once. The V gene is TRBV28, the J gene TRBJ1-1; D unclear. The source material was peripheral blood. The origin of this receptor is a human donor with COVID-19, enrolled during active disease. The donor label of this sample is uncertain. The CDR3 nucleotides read TGTGCCAGCTCTAACCTCGGGTACACTGAAGCTTTCTTT. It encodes CASSNLGYTEAFF. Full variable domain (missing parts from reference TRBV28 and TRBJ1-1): DVKVTQSSRYLVKRTGEKVFLECVQDMDHENMFWYRQDPGLGLRLIYFSYDVKMKEKGDIPEGYSVSREKKERFSLILESASTNQTSMYLCASSNLGYTEAFFGQGTRLTVV.